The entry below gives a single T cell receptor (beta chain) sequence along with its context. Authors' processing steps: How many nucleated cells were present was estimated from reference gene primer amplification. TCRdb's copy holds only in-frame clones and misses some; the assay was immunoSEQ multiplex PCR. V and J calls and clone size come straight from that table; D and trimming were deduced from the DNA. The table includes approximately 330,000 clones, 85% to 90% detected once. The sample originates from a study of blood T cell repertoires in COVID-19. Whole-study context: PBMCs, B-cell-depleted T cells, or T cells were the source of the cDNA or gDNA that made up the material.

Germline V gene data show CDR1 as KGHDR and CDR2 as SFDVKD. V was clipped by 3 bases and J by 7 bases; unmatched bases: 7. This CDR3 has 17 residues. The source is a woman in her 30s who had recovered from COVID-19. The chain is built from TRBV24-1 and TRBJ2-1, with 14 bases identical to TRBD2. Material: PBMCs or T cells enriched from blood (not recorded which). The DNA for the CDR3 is TGTGCCACCAGTGATCCGGGACTAGCGGGAGATATAAATGAGCAGTTCTTC. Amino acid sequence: CATSDPGLAGDINEQFF.